The 2 T cell receptor beta chains listed next were all sequenced from one sample in a study of cytomegalovirus exposure and HLA in healthy donors (dated 2017 in TCRdb). The library was generated by the immunoSEQ multiplex PCR assay. A mixture of 60 forward primers for TCR Vbeta segments and 13 reverse primers for TCR Jbeta segments was used in the multiplex PCR. The table was pulled from immuneACCESS by TCRdb, which kept in-frame rearrangements only. Such tables lose some clones; where checked, under half of the loss comes from unresolved V genes, and the rest has no known cause. The sample has around 130,000 clones on record, 75% to 85% of them singletons. The biggest ten clones account for roughly 3% of the sample. The source material was PBMCs. These TCRs come from a man aged 45-65 years in good health and CMV-seronegative.

The CDR3 region is CASSSPGQGYQPQHF. The CDR3 DNA is TGTGCCAGTAGTAGCCCTGGACAGGGGTATCAGCCCCAGCATTTT. V usage is TRBV19 and J usage is TRBJ1-5; 9 bases map to TRBD1. The germline gives CDR1 LNHDA, CDR2 SQIVND (reference sequence). The CDR3 is 15 amino acids. The J segment lost 5 bases and the V segment lost 4 bases, leaving 6 bases of the junction unmatched.

This clone was seen a few times. V is TRBV13 and J is TRBJ1-1; the D is unclear. The CDR3 length is 13 residues. Germline V gives CDR1 PRHDT, CDR2 FYEKMQ (reference sequence). Trimming took 5 bases from V and 4 from J, leaving 11 bases between them. This CDR3 reads CASSPPGSTEAFF. In nucleotides, the CDR3 is TGTGCCAGCAGCCCCCCCGGGAGCACTGAAGCTTTCTTT.